This T cell receptor beta chain was profiled in a study of T cells in Graves' hyperthyroidism and ophthalmopathy. Regions amplified from RNA transcripts were the TCR beta CDR3 regions. First-round RT-PCR targeting the TCR CDR3 was performed with the HTBI primer set. TCRdb re-called the multiplex PCR reads with MiXCR, one entry per CDR3 protein. The sample has hundreds of thousands of distinct CDR3 sequences; approximately 17% are singletons. This clonotype was counted between two and nine times. Extraction of PBMCs used roughly 9.6 ml of fresh peripheral blood. Sequenced sample: blood. This clonotype was obtained from a woman younger than 30 with Graves' ophthalmopathy.

Here the CDR3 DNA reads TGTGCCAGCGGGGGGGACGGGGAATTGAACACTGAAGCTTTCTTT. Amino acids: CASGGDGELNTEAFF. The gene calls are TRBV5-6 and TRBJ1-1; a possible D gene is TRBD1 (5 bases). This CDR3 contains 15 residues. Per the germline V gene, CDR1 is SGHDT and CDR2 is YYEEEE. Trimming cost V 7 bases and J 0 bases, with 16 bases left between them.